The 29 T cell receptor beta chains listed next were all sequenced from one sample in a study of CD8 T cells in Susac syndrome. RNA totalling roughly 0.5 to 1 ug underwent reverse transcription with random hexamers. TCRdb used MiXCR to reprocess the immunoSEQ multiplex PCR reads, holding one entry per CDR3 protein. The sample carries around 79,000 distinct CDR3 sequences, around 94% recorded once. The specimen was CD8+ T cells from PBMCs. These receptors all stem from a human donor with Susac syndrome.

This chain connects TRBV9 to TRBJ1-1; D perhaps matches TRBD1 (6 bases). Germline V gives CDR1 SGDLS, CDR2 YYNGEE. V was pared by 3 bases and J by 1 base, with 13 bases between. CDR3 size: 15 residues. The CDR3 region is CASSATTGSNTEAFF. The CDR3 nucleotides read TGTGCCAGCAGCGCAACCACAGGGTCGAACACTGAAGCTTTCTTT.

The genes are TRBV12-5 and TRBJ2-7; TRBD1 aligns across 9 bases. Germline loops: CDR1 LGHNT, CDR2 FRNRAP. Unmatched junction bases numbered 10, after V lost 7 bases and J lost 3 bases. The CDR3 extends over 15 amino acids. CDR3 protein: CASAQNRDRVYEQYF. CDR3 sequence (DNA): TGTGCTAGTGCCCAAAACCGGGACAGGGTCTACGAGCAGTACTTC.

CDR3: CASTNAGSSGANVLTF. In DNA form, the CDR3 reads TGCGCCAGCACCAATGCGGGTAGCTCTGGGGCCAACGTCCTGACTTTC. The rearrangement links TRBV5-1 to TRBJ2-6, with TRBD2 as a possible D gene (5 bases). This CDR3 is 16 amino acids long. CDR1 and CDR2 from the germline V gene are SGHRS and YFSETQ. The ends were cut back, 6 bases at V and 0 bases at J, with 13 bases in the middle.

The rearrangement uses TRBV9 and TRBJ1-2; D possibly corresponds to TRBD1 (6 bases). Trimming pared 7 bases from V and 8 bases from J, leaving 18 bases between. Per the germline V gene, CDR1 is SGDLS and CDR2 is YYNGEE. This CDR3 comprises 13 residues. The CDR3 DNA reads TGTGCCAGCGGGGGAGGTTACAGGGACGGCTACACCTTC. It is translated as CASGGGYRDGYTF.

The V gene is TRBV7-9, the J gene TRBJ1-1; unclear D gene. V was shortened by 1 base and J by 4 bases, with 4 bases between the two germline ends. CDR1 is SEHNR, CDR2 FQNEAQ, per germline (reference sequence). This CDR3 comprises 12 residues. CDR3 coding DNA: TGTGCCAGCAGCTTAGTAGCCACTGAAGCTTTCTTT. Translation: CASSLVATEAFF.

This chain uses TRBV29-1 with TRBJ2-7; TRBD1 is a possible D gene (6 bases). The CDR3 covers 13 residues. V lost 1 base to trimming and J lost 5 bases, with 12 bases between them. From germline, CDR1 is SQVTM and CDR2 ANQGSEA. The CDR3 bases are TGCAGCGTTGAAGTATTTGGGGGCCACGAGCAGTACTTC. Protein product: CSVEVFGGHEQYF.

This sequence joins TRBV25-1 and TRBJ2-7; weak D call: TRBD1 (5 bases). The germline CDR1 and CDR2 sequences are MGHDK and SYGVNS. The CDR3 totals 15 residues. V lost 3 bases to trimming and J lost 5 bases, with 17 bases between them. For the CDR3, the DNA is TGTGCCAGCAGTGAGTCTGCAGGGCCCTTGGACGAGCAGTACTTC. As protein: CASSESAGPLDEQYF.

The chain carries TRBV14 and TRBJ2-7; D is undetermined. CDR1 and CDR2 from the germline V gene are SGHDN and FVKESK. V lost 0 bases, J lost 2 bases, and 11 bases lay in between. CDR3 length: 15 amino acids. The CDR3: CASSQELAPAYEQYF. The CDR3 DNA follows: TGTGCCAGCAGCCAAGAACTGGCTCCAGCCTACGAGCAGTACTTC. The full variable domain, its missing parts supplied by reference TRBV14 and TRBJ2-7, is EAGVTQFPSHSVIEKGQTVTLRCDPISGHDNLYWYRRVMGKEIKFLLHFVKESKQDESGMPNNRFLAERTGGTYSTLKVQPAELEDSGVYFCASSQELAPAYEQYFGPGTRLTVT.

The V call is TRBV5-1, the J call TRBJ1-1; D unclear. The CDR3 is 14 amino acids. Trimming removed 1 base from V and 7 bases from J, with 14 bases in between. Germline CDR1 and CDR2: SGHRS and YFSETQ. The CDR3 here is CASSLRPAEDEAFF. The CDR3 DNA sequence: TGCGCCAGCAGCTTGCGGCCCGCGGAAGATGAAGCTTTCTTT. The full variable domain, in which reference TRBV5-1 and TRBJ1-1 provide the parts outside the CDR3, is KAGVTQTPRYLIKTRGQQVTLSCSPISGHRSVSWYQQTPGQGLQFLFEYFSETQRNKGNFPGRFSGRQFSNSRSEMNVSTLELGDSALYLCASSLRPAEDEAFFGQGTRLTVV.

CDR3 bases: TGTGCCAGCACCCAAGGGGCAGGAACAGATACGCAGTATTTT. Translating it yields CASTQGAGTDTQYF. This sequence joins TRBV9 and TRBJ2-3, with a tentative D call TRBD1 (5 bases). The CDR3 totals 14 residues. Germline CDR1 SGDLS, CDR2 YYNGEE. The V and J ends lost 6 bases and 3 bases respectively, with 14 bases between them.

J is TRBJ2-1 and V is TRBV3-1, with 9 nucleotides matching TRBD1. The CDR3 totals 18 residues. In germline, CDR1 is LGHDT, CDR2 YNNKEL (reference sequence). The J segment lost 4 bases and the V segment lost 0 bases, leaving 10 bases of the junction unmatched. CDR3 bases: TGTGCCAGCAGCCAAGAAGGCCGGCAGGACAGGGGTTACAATGAGCAGTTCTTC. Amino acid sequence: CASSQEGRQDRGYNEQFF.

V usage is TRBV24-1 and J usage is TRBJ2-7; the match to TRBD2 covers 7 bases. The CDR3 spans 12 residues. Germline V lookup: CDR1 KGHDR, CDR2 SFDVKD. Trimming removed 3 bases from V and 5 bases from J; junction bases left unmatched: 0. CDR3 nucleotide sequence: TGTGCCACCAGTGATCGGGGGGACGAGCAGTACTTC. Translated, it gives CATSDRGDEQYF.

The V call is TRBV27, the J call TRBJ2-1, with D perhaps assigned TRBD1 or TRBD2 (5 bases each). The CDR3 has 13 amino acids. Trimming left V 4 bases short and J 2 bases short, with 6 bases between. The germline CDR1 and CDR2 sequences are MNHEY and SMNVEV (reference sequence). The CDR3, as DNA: TGTGCCAGCAGTTGGGACCCCTACAATGAGCAGTTCTTC. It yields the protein CASSWDPYNEQFF.

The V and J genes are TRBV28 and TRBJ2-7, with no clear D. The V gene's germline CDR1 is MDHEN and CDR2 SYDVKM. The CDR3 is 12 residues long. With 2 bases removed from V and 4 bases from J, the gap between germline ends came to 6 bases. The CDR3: CASSLILYEQYF. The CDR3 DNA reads TGTGCCAGCAGTTTAATCCTGTACGAGCAGTACTTC.

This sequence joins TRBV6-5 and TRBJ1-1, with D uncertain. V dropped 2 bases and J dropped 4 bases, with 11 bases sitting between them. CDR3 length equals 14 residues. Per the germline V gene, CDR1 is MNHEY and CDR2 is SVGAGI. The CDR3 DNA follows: TGTGCCAGCAGTTACGGAACAGAGGGCACTGAAGCTTTCTTT. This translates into CASSYGTEGTEAFF.

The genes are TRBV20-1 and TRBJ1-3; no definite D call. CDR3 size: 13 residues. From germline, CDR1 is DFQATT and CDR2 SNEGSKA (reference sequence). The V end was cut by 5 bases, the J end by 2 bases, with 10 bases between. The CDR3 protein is CSAHLTAGNTIYF. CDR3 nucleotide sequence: TGCAGTGCTCATTTGACGGCTGGAAACACCATATATTTT.

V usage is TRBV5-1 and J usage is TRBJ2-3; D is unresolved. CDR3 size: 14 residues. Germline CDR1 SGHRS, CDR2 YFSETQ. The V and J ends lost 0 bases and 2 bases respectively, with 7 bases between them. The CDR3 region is CASSLVEITDTQYF. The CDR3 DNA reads TGCGCCAGCAGCTTGGTAGAGATCACAGATACGCAGTATTTT.

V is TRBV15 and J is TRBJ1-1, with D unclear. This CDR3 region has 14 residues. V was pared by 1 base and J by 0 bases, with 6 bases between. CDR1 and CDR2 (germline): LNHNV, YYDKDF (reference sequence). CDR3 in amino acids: CATSRAGLNTEAFF. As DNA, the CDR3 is TGTGCCACCAGCAGAGCGGGCCTGAACACTGAAGCTTTCTTT.

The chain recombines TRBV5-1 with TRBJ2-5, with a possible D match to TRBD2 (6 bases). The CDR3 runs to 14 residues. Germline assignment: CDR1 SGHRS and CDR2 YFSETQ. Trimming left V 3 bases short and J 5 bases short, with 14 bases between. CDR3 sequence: CASSSAWGEETQYF. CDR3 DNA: TGCGCCAGCAGCTCCGCCTGGGGGGAGGAGACCCAGTACTTC.

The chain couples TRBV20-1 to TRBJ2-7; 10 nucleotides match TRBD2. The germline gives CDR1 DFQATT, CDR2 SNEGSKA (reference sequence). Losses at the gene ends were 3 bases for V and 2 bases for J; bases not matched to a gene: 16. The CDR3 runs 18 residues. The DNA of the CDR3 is TGCAGTGCTAGCCCCCTAGAGCGGGGGGGCTCAGACCCCTACGAGCAGTACTTC. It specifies CSASPLERGGSDPYEQYF.

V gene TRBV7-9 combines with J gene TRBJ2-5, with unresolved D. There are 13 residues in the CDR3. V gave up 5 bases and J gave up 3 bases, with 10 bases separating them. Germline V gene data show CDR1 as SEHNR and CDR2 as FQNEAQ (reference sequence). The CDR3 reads CASSPAVEETQYF. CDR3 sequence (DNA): TGTGCCAGCAGCCCCGCGGTTGAAGAGACCCAGTACTTC. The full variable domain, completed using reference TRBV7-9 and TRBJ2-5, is DTGVSQNPRHKITKRGQNVTFRCDPISEHNRLYWYRQTLGQGPEFLTYFQNEAQLEKSRLLSDRFSAERPKGSFSTLEIQRTEQGDSAMYLCASSPAVEETQYFGPGTRLLVL.

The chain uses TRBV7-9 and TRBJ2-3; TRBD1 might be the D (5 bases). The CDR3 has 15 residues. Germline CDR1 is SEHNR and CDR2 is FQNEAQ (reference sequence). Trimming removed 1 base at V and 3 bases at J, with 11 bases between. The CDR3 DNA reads TGTGCCAGCAGCTTAGTTAGGGGATCGACAGATACGCAGTATTTT. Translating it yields CASSLVRGSTDTQYF.

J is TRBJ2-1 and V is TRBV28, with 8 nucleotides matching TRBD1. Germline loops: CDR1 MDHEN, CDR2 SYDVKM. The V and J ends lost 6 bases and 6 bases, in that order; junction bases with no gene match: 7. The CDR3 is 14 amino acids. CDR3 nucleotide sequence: TGTGCCAGCAGCCTGACAGGGGTGGGCAATGAGCAGTTCTTC. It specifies CASSLTGVGNEQFF.

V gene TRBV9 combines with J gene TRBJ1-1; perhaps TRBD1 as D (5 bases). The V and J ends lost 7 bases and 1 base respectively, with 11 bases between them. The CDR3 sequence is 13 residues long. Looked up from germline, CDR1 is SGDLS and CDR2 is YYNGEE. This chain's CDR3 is CASAGGRNTEAFF. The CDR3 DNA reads TGTGCCAGCGCCGGGGGAAGGAACACTGAAGCTTTCTTT.

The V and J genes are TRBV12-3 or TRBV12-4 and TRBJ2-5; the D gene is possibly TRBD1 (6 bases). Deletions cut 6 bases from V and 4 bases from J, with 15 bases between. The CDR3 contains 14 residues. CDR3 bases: TGTGCCAGCAGGGATCCTTTAGGGGGAGAGACCCAGTACTTC. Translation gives CASRDPLGGETQYF.

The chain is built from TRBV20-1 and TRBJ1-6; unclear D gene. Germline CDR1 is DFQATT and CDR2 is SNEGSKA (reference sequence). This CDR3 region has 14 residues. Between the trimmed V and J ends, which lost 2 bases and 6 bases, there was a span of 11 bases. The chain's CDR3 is CSARFGVFNSPLHF. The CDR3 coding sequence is TGCAGTGCTAGATTTGGGGTCTTTAATTCACCCCTCCACTTT.

This CDR3 is CAWSTVGTGGYEQYF. The DNA of the CDR3 is TGTGCCTGGAGTACAGTTGGGACAGGGGGCTACGAGCAGTACTTC. The rearrangement uses TRBV30 and TRBJ2-7; TRBD1 matches at 11 bases. From germline, CDR1 is GTSNPN and CDR2 SVGIG (reference sequence). Unmatched junction bases numbered 6, after V lost 2 bases and J lost 3 bases. The CDR3 loop spans 15 amino acids.

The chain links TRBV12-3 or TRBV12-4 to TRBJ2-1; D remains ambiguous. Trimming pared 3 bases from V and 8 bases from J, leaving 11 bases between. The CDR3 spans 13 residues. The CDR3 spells CASSLIRIDEQFF. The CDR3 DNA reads TGTGCCAGCAGTTTGATCAGGATAGATGAGCAGTTCTTC.

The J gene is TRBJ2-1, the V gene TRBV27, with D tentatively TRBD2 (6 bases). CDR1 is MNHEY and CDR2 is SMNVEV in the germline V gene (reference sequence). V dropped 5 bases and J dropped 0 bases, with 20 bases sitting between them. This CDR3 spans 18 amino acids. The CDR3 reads CASSARPGLQSSYNEQFF. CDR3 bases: TGTGCCAGCAGTGCTCGACCGGGACTCCAGAGCTCCTACAATGAGCAGTTCTTC.